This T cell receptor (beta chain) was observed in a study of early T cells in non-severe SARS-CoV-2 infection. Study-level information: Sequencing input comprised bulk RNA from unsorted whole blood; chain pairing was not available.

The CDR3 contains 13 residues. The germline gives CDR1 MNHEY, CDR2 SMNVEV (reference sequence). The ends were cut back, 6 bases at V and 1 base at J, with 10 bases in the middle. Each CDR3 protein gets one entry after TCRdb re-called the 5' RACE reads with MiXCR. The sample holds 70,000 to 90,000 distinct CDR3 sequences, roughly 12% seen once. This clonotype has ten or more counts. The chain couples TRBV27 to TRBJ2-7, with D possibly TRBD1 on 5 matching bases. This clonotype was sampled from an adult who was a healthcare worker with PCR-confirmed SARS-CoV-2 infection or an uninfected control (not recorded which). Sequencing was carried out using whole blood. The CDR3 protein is CASSPGRSYEQYF. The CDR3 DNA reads TGTGCCAGCAGCCCAGGGCGGTCCTACGAGCAGTACTTC.